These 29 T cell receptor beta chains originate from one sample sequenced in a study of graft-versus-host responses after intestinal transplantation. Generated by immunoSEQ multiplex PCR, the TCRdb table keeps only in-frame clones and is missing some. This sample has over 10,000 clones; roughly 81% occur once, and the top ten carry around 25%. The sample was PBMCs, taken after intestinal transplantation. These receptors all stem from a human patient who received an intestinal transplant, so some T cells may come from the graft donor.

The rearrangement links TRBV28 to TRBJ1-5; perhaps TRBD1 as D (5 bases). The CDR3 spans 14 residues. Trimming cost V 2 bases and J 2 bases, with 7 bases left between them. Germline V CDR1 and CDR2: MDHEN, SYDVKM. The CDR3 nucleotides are TGTGCCAGCAGTTTAGGGACTGGCAATCAGCCCCAGCATTTT. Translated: CASSLGTGNQPQHF.

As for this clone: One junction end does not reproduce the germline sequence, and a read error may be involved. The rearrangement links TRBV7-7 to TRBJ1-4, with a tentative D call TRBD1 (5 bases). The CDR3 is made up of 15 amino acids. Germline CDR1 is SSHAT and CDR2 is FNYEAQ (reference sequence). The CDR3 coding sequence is TGTGCTAGCAGCTTAAATACAGGCCTTAATGAAAAACTGTTTTTT. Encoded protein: CASSLNTGLNEKLFF.

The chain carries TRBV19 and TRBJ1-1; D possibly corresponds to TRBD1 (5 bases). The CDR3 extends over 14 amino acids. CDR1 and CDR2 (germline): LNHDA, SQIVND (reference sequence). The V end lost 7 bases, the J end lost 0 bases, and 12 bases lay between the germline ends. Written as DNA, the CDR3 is TGTGCCAGTAAGGGCAGGGAGATGAACACTGAAGCTTTCTTT. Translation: CASKGREMNTEAFF.

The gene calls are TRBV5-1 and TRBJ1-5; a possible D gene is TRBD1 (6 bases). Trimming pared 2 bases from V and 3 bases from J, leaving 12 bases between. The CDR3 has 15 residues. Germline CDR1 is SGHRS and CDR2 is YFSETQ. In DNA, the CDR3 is TGCGCCAGCAGCTTCGGCGACAGGCCCAATCAGCCCCAGCATTTT. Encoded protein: CASSFGDRPNQPQHF.

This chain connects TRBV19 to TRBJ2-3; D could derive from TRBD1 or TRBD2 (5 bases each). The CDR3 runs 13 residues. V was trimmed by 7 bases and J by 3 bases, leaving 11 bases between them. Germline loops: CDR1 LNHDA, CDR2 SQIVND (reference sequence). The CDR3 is CASKRGPTDTQYF. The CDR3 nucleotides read TGTGCCAGTAAGAGGGGACCAACAGATACGCAGTATTTT.

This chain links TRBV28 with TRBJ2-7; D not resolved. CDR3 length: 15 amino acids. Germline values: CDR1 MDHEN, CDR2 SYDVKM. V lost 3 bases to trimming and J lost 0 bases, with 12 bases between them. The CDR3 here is CASSFRGTGSYEQYF. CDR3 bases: TGTGCCAGCAGTTTTAGAGGCACTGGCTCCTACGAGCAGTACTTC.

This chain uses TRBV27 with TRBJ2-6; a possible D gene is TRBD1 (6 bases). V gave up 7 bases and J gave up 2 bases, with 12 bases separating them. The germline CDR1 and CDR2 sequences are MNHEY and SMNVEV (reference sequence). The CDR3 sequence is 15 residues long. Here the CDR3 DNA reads TGTGCCAGCAAGAATGGGGGCACTGGGGCCAACGTCCTGACTTTC. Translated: CASKNGGTGANVLTF. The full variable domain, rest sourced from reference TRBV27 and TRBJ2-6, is EAQVTQNPRYLITVTGKKLTVTCSQNMNHEYMSWYRQDPGLGLRQIYYSMNVEVTDKGDVPEGYKVSRKEKRNFPLILESPSPNQTSLYFCASKNGGTGANVLTFGAGSRLTVL.

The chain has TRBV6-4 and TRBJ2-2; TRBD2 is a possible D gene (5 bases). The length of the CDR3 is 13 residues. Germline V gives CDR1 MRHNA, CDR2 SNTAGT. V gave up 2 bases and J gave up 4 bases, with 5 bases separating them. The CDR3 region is CASSDTSTGELFF. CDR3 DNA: TGTGCCAGCAGTGACACTAGCACCGGGGAGCTGTTTTTT.

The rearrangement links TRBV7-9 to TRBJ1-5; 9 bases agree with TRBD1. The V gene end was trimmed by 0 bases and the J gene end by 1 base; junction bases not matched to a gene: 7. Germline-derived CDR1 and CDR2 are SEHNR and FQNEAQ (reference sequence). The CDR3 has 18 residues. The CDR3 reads CASSLAPGQGASNQPQHF. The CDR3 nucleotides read TGTGCCAGCAGCTTAGCCCCGGGACAGGGAGCGAGCAATCAGCCCCAGCATTTT.

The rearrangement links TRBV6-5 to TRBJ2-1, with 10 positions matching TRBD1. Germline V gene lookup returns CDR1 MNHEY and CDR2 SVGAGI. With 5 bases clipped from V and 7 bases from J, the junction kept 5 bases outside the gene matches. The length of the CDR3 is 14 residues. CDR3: CASSPDRGRNEQFF. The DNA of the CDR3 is TGTGCCAGCAGTCCCGACAGGGGGCGAAATGAGCAGTTCTTC.

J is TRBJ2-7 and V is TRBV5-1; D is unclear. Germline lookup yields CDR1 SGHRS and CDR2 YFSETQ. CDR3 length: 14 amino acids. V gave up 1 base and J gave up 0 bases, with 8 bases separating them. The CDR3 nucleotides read TGCGCCAGCAGCTTGTCACCGAGCTCCTACGAGCAGTACTTC. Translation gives CASSLSPSSYEQYF.

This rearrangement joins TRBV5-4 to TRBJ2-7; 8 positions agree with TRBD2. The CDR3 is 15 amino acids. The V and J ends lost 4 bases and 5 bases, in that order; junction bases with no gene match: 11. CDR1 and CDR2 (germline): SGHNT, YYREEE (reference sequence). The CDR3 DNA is TGTGCCAGCAGCGCCGGCGCCAGCGGGAGTAACGAGCAGTACTTC. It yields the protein CASSAGASGSNEQYF.

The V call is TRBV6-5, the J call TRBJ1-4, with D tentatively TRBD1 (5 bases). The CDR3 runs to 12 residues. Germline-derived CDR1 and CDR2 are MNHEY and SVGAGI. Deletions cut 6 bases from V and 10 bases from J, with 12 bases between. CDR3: CASREVGGKLFF. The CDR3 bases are TGTGCCAGCAGAGAGGTGGGGGGAAAACTGTTTTTT.

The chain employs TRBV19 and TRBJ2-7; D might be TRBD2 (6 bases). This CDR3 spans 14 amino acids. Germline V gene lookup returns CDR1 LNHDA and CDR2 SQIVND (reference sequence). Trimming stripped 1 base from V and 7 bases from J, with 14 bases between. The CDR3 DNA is TGTGCCAGTAGTATAGGTGGAGGGGCCGAGGAGCAGTACTTC. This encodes CASSIGGGAEEQYF.

The CDR3 coding sequence is TGTGCCAGCAGCTTGTCAGGATCCTACAATGAGCAGTTCTTC. The encoded protein is CASSLSGSYNEQFF. This sequence joins TRBV7-9 and TRBJ2-1, with D unresolved. Trimming cost V 3 bases and J 1 base, with 7 bases left between them. CDR1 is SEHNR and CDR2 is FQNEAQ in the germline V gene (reference sequence). This CDR3 is 14 amino acids long.

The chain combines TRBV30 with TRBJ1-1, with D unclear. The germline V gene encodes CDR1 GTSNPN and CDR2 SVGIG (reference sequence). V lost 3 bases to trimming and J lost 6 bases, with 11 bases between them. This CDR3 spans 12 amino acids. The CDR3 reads CAWRWQAAEAFF. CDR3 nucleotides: TGTGCCTGGAGGTGGCAGGCTGCTGAAGCTTTCTTT. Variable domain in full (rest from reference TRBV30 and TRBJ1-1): SQTIHQWPATLVQPVGSPLSLECTVEGTSNPNLYWYRQAAGRGLQLLFYSVGIGQISSEVPQNLSASRPQDRQFILSSKKLLLSDSGFYLCAWRWQAAEAFFGQGTRLTVV.

CDR3 sequence reads: CASSSFRGRGDTQYF. CDR3 in DNA: TGTGCCAGCAGTTCGTTTAGGGGCAGAGGAGATACGCAGTATTTT. The V and J genes are TRBV28 and TRBJ2-3, with D possibly being TRBD1 (5 bases). With 4 bases removed from V and 5 bases from J, the gap between germline ends came to 16 bases. Germline assignment: CDR1 MDHEN and CDR2 SYDVKM. This CDR3 contains 15 residues.

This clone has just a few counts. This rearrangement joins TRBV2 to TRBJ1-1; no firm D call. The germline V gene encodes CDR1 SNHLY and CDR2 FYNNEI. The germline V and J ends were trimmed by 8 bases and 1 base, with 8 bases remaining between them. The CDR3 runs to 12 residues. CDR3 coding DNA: TGTGCCAGCTGTGCAGGGAACACTGAAGCTTTCTTT. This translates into CASCAGNTEAFF.

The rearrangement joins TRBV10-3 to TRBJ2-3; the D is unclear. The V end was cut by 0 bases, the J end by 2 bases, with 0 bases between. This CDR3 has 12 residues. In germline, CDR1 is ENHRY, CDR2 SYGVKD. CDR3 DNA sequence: TGTGCCATCAGTGAGTCCACAGATACGCAGTATTTT. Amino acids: CAISESTDTQYF.

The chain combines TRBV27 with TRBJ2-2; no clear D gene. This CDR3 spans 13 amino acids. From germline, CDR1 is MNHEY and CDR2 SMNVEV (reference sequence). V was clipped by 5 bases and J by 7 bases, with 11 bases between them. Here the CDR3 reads CASSVLTGGELFF. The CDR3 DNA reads TGTGCCAGCAGTGTACTGACGGGCGGGGAGCTGTTTTTT.

The CDR3 sequence: CASSFMGGSYNEQFF. DNA for the CDR3: TGTGCCAGCAGCTTTATGGGCGGTTCCTACAATGAGCAGTTCTTC. The chain joins TRBV11-2 to TRBJ2-1, with D hard to call. This CDR3 contains 15 residues. Germline V CDR1 and CDR2: SGHAT, FQNNGV. Between the trimmed V and J ends, which lost 3 bases and 1 base, there was a span of 10 bases.

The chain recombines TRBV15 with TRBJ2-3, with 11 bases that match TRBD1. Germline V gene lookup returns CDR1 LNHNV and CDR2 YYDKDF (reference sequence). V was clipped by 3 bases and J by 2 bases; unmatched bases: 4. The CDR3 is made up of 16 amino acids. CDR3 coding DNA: TGTGCCACCAGCAGCCGGGACAGGGGGTACACAGATACGCAGTATTTT. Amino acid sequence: CATSSRDRGYTDTQYF.

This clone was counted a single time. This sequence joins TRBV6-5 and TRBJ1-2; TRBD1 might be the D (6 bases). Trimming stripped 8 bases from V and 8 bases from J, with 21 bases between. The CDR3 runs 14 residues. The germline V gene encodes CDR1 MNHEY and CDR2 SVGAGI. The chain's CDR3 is CASAVTGGGWGYTF. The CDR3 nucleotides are TGTGCCAGCGCAGTAACCGGCGGGGGCTGGGGCTACACCTTC.

In nucleotides, the CDR3 is TGTGCCAGTATTAGGTCAGGCACAGGGCCCCAGCATTTT. Its protein product is CASIRSGTGPQHF. This chain joins TRBV19 and TRBJ1-5; D might be TRBD1 (5 bases). The CDR3 has 13 amino acids. The V end was cut by 7 bases, the J end by 9 bases, with 16 bases between. Germline V gene lookup returns CDR1 LNHDA and CDR2 SQIVND (reference sequence).

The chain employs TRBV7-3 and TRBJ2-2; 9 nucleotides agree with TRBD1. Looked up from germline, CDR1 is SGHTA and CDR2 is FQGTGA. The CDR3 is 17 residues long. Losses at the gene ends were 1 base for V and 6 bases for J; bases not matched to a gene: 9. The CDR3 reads CASSLRGPTGGSGELFF. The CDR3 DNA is TGTGCCAGCAGCTTAAGGGGGCCTACAGGGGGCTCCGGGGAGCTGTTTTTT. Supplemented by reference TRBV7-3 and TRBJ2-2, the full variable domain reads GAGVSQTPSNKVTEKGKYVELRCDPISGHTALYWYRQSLGQGPEFLIYFQGTGAADDSGLPNDRFFAVRPEGSVSTLKIQRTERGDSAVYLCASSLRGPTGGSGELFFGEGSRLTVL.

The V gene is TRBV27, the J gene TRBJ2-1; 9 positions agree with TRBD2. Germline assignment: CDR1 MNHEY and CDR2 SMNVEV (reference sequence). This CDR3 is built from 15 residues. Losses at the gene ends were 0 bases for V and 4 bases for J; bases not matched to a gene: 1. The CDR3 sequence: CASSLSSGGYNEQFF. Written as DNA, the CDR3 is TGTGCCAGCAGTTTATCTAGCGGGGGTTACAATGAGCAGTTCTTC.

The CDR3 nucleotides are TGTGCCAGTAGTATGGTCGGGACCTCCTACGAGCAGTACTTC. The encoded protein is CASSMVGTSYEQYF. This chain connects TRBV19 to TRBJ2-7; the D call may be TRBD1 or TRBD2 (5 bases each). From germline, CDR1 is LNHDA and CDR2 SQIVND (reference sequence). This CDR3 comprises 14 residues. V was clipped by 3 bases and J by 0 bases, with 9 bases between them.

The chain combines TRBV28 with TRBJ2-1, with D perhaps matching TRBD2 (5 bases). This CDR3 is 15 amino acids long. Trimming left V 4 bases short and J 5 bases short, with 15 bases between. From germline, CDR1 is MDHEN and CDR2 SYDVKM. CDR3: CASSYRRTLHNEQFF. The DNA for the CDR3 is TGTGCCAGCAGTTATAGGCGGACTCTCCACAATGAGCAGTTCTTC.

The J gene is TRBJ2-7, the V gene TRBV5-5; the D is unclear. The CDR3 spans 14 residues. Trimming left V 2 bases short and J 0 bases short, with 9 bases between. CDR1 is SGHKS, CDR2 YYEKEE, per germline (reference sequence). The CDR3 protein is CASSFSASSYEQYF. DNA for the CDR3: TGTGCCAGCAGCTTTTCTGCCAGCTCCTACGAGCAGTACTTC.